The 2 T cell receptor beta chains in this list originate from one sample, sequenced in a study of shared clonotypes between healthy human individuals. Produced via immunoSEQ multiplex PCR; TCRdb's table is partial and in-frame only. Of 650,000 to 800,000 clones in the sample, approximately 77% were seen once. Specimen: memory CD4+ T cells sorted from blood. Subset in this sample: CD45RA-negative fraction. The receptor source for this set is a woman aged 25 to 45 in good health.

This clone was detected only a few times. The sample carries other DNA sequences with the same CDR3. This chain uses TRBV5-4 with TRBJ1-2; no firm D call. Germline-derived CDR1 and CDR2 are SGHNT and YYREEE (reference sequence). V lost 4 bases and J 6 bases, leaving 13 bases between the germline ends. The CDR3 length is 13 residues. The CDR3 DNA is TGTGCCAGCAGCCTAACCACAGATGATGGCTACACCTTC. It codes for CASSLTTDDGYTF.

This sequence joins TRBV29-1 and TRBJ1-3; D is unresolved. The CDR3 is 12 residues long. Germline V gene lookup returns CDR1 SQVTM and CDR2 ANQGSEA. Trimming removed 4 bases at V and 2 bases at J, with 6 bases between. The CDR3 protein is CSVAATGNTIYF. CDR3 bases: TGCAGCGTTGCCGCTACTGGAAACACCATATATTTT.